What follows describes a single T cell receptor beta chain. Its target is not known. The CDR3 is 15 residues long. The V and J ends lost 6 bases and 0 bases, in that order; junction bases with no gene match: 2. The germline V gene encodes CDR1 MNHEY and CDR2 SMNVEV (reference sequence). Here immunoSEQ multiplex PCR was the method, and the copy in TCRdb shows in-frame clones only, minus some. The table records about 51,000 clones, about three quarters of them present only once. These data are taken from a study of radiotherapy plus CTLA-4 blockade in lung cancer. General observations from the study: Blood TCR clones of tumor origin expanded after radiotherapy plus ipilimumab. The best prediction of response reportedly came from early blood T cell clone dynamics, with interferon-beta.

The receptor was isolated from a human donor with non-small cell lung cancer whose response to radiotherapy plus ipilimumab could not be evaluated. The source was peripheral blood, collected from a patient treated with radiotherapy plus ipilimumab. V is TRBV27 and J is TRBJ2-7; 13 bases match TRBD2. CDR3 bases: TGTGCCAGCAGGGGGACTAGCGGGGCCTCCTACGAGCAGTACTTC. Translated: CASRGTSGASYEQYF.